The 19 T cell receptor beta chains listed next were all sequenced from one sample in a study of blood T cell repertoires in COVID-19. Libraries were prepared by immunoSEQ multiplex PCR; TCRdb keeps only in-frame clonotypes and omits some of them. This sample has around 190,000 clones, with 88% found just once. Sequencing was performed on peripheral blood. These receptors were taken from a human donor in a cohort sampled during active COVID-19.

CDR3 sequence reads: CASTRGFSTDTQYF. The CDR3 DNA follows: TGCGCCAGCACCAGGGGGTTTAGCACAGATACGCAGTATTTT. The V call is TRBV5-1, the J call TRBJ2-3; 7 positions agree with TRBD1. Trimming took 6 bases from V and 0 from J; bases not matched to a gene: 4. The CDR3 totals 14 residues. Germline-derived CDR1 and CDR2 are SGHRS and YFSETQ. Filled out from reference TRBV5-1 and TRBJ2-3, the complete variable domain reads KAGVTQTPRYLIKTRGQQVTLSCSPISGHRSVSWYQQTPGQGLQFLFEYFSETQRNKGNFPGRFSGRQFSNSRSEMNVSTLELGDSALYLCASTRGFSTDTQYFGPGTRLTVL.

J is TRBJ1-2 and V is TRBV6-1; 10 bases map to TRBD1. CDR3 size: 18 residues. CDR1 and CDR2 from the germline V gene are MNHNS and SASEGT. The V and J ends lost 3 bases and 4 bases, in that order; junction bases with no gene match: 14. The DNA of the CDR3 is TGTGCCAGCAGTGATTTGGGACAGGGGCTTCCCAGGGTCTATGGCTACACCTTC. As protein: CASSDLGQGLPRVYGYTF.

The genes are TRBV18 and TRBJ1-5; D is possibly TRBD1 (6 bases). With 3 bases removed from V and 3 bases from J, the gap between germline ends came to 12 bases. The CDR3 spans 15 residues. The germline gives CDR1 KGHSH, CDR2 LQKENI. The CDR3 nucleotides are TGTGCCAGCTCACCCGTACAGGGTACCAATCAGCCCCAGCATTTT. This codes for CASSPVQGTNQPQHF.

The V and J genes are TRBV30 and TRBJ1-3; no reliable D call. Germline V gene data show CDR1 as GTSNPN and CDR2 as SVGIG (reference sequence). V was cut by 5 bases and J by 3 bases, with 8 bases left in between. The CDR3 is 12 amino acids. CDR3 residues: CAWGKNGNTIYF. CDR3 in DNA: TGTGCCTGGGGTAAAAATGGAAACACCATATATTTT.

This CDR3 is CASSYGRTSGVGETQYF. DNA of the CDR3: TGTGCCAGCAGTTATGGGCGGACTAGCGGGGTCGGGGAGACCCAGTACTTC. The chain joins TRBV6-2 or TRBV6-3 to TRBJ2-5; 12 bases match TRBD2. Trimming cost V 3 bases and J 5 bases; bases outside gene matches: 10. The germline V gene has CDR1 MNHEY and CDR2 SVGEGT. CDR3 length: 17 residues.

The rearrangement links TRBV30 to TRBJ2-3; 7 nucleotides agree with TRBD2. Germline V gene data show CDR1 as GTSNPN and CDR2 as SVGIG (reference sequence). The V and J ends lost 0 bases and 2 bases, in that order; junction bases with no gene match: 5. This CDR3 is 15 amino acids long. The CDR3 loop is CAWSVRERHTDTQYF. Here the CDR3 DNA reads TGTGCCTGGAGTGTGCGGGAGCGACACACAGATACGCAGTATTTT.

The chain is built from TRBV5-4 and TRBJ1-1; 9 positions match TRBD1. CDR3 length: 17 amino acids. The germline V gene encodes CDR1 SGHNT and CDR2 YYREEE (reference sequence). The V gene end was trimmed by 0 bases and the J gene end by 1 base; junction bases not matched to a gene: 7. The CDR3 here is CASSLVATGGANTEAFF. The CDR3 bases are TGTGCCAGCAGCTTGGTCGCGACAGGGGGTGCGAACACTGAAGCTTTCTTT.

CDR3 sequence reads: CASSSEGTRYNEQFF. The CDR3 DNA follows: TGTGCCAGCAGCTCCGAGGGGACTAGATACAATGAGCAGTTCTTC. The rearrangement uses TRBV11-3 and TRBJ2-1; 8 bases line up with TRBD2. The germline CDR1 and CDR2 sequences are SGHNT and YENEEA. The V segment lost 4 bases and the J segment 4 bases; nucleotides outside the gene matches: 6. CDR3 length: 15 residues.

This clone was recorded a few times. The gene calls are TRBV6-2 or TRBV6-3 and TRBJ1-1; the match to TRBD1 covers 7 bases. The CDR3 consists of 13 residues. J lost 1 base, V lost 5 bases, and 1 base had no gene match. Germline V gives CDR1 MNHEY, CDR2 SVGEGT. CDR3 residues: CASSTGENTEAFF. CDR3 DNA sequence: TGTGCCAGCAGTACAGGGGAGAACACTGAAGCTTTCTTT.

The J gene is TRBJ2-7, the V gene TRBV7-2, with TRBD1 identical over 7 bases. V dropped 5 bases and J dropped 10; count of bases not matched to a gene: 14. Germline assignment: CDR1 SGHTA and CDR2 FQGNSA. The CDR3 covers 14 residues. The CDR3 here is CASSQMRTGTKQYF. As DNA, the CDR3 is TGTGCCAGCAGCCAAATGAGGACAGGAACGAAACAGTACTTC.

This chain connects TRBV6-5 to TRBJ1-2; the D gene is possibly TRBD1 (5 bases). This CDR3 contains 14 residues. CDR1 and CDR2 from the germline V gene are MNHEY and SVGAGI. Trimming stripped 5 bases from V and 4 bases from J, with 14 bases between. CDR3: CASSRGGTRYGYTF. In nucleotides, the CDR3 is TGTGCCAGCAGTCGCGGCGGGACCCGCTATGGCTACACCTTC.

The rearrangement uses TRBV19 and TRBJ2-7; 14 bases map to TRBD2. Looked up from germline, CDR1 is LNHDA and CDR2 is SQIVND (reference sequence). Trimming cost V 5 bases and J 6 bases; bases outside gene matches: 9. The CDR3 runs 16 residues. The CDR3 spells CASSVKMGLAGAEQYF. CDR3 nucleotides: TGTGCCAGTAGTGTAAAAATGGGACTAGCGGGAGCCGAGCAGTACTTC.

The rearrangement joins TRBV9 to TRBJ2-7, with D maybe TRBD1 (6 bases). This CDR3 comprises 15 residues. V was clipped by 2 bases and J by 1 base, with 13 bases between them. Per the germline V gene, CDR1 is SGDLS and CDR2 is YYNGEE. The CDR3 nucleotides are TGTGCCAGCAGCGTCCAGGGGAGTGGTTCCTACGAGCAGTACTTC. Its protein is CASSVQGSGSYEQYF. The variable domain in full, completed from reference TRBV9 and TRBJ2-7, reads DSGVTQTPKHLITATGQRVTLRCSPRSGDLSVYWYQQSLDQGLQFLIQYYNGEERAKGNILERFSAQQFPDLHSELNLSSLELGDSALYFCASSVQGSGSYEQYFGPGTRLTVT.

The chain couples TRBV5-1 to TRBJ1-2; 9 bases align to TRBD1. The CDR3 is 15 residues long. V trimming: 0 bases; J trimming: 4 bases; junction bases outside the gene matches: 4. The germline CDR1 and CDR2 sequences are SGHRS and YFSETQ. CDR3 bases: TGCGCCAGCAGCTTGGGACAGGGGGGAGGCTATGGCTACACCTTC. Translating gives CASSLGQGGGYGYTF. Variable domain in full (rest from reference TRBV5-1 and TRBJ1-2): KAGVTQTPRYLIKTRGQQVTLSCSPISGHRSVSWYQQTPGQGLQFLFEYFSETQRNKGNFPGRFSGRQFSNSRSEMNVSTLELGDSALYLCASSLGQGGGYGYTFGSGTRLTVV.

The chain uses TRBV29-1 and TRBJ2-7; 8 bases are a match to TRBD2. Losses at the gene ends were 1 base for V and 6 bases for J; bases not matched to a gene: 5. The germline CDR1 and CDR2 sequences are SQVTM and ANQGSEA. The CDR3 extends over 13 amino acids. This CDR3 is CSVEGTSNGEQYF. Here the CDR3 DNA reads TGCAGCGTTGAAGGGACTAGCAACGGCGAGCAGTACTTC.

The gene calls are TRBV3-1 (or the pseudogene TRBV3-2) and TRBJ1-4; a weak D match, TRBD1 (5 bases). The CDR3 covers 17 residues. In germline, CDR1 is LGHDT, CDR2 YNNKEL (reference sequence). The V gene lost 4 bases and the J gene lost 5 bases, with 20 bases spanning the gap. This CDR3 reads CASSRSPDSRPNEKLFF. For the CDR3, the DNA is TGTGCCAGCAGCCGCTCACCCGACAGCAGACCGAATGAAAAACTGTTTTTT.

The J gene is TRBJ2-1, the V gene TRBV7-7, with 9 bases matching TRBD1. The germline CDR1 and CDR2 sequences are SSHAT and FNYEAQ (reference sequence). The junction had 8 bases not matched to a gene; V was cut back by 5 bases and J by 6 bases. The CDR3 has 15 amino acids. The CDR3 DNA follows: TGTGCCAGCAGCAAAGGACAGGGGAAATTCAATGAGCAGTTCTTC. Translated: CASSKGQGKFNEQFF.

The CDR3 bases are TGTGCCAGCAGTAAAGGACAGGGGCAAGAGACCCAGTACTTC. Its protein is CASSKGQGQETQYF. This chain connects TRBV2 to TRBJ2-5, with TRBD1 matching over 9 bases. The CDR3 totals 14 residues. Germline CDR1 and CDR2: SNHLY and FYNNEI. With 5 bases clipped from V and 2 bases from J, the junction kept 3 bases outside the gene matches.

The rearrangement joins TRBV5-1 to TRBJ1-2; TRBD1 might be the D (6 bases). In germline, CDR1 is SGHRS, CDR2 YFSETQ. There are 14 residues in the CDR3. V lost 3 bases and J lost 5, with 14 bases in between. The CDR3 reads CASSSGTTTYGYTF. The CDR3 coding sequence is TGCGCCAGCAGCTCCGGGACAACTACGTATGGCTACACCTTC.